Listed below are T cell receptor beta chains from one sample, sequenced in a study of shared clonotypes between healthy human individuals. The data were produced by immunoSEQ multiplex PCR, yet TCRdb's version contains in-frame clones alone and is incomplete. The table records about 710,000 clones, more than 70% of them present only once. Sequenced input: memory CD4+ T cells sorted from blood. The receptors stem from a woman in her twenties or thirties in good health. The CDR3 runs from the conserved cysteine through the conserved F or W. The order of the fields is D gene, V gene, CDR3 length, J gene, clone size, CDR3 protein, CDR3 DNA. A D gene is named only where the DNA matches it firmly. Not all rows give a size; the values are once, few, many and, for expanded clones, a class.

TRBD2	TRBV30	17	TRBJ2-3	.	CAWSPLLLAGARDTQYF	TGTGCCTGGAGTCCCCTCCTTCTAGCGGGAGCAAGGGATACGCAGTATTTT
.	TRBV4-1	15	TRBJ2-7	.	CASSQVSGLLYEQYF	TGCGCCAGCAGCCAAGTGTCTGGACTCTTATACGAGCAGTACTTC
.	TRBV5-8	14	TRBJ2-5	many	CASSHGQFQETQYF	TGTGCCAGCAGCCACGGACAGTTCCAAGAGACCCAGTACTTC
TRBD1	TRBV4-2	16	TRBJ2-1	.	CASSRQGEGSYNEQFF	TGTGCCAGCAGCCGACAGGGGGAGGGGTCCTACAATGAGCAGTTCTTC
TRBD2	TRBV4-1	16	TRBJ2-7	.	CASSQVVAGLAGPQYF	TGCGCCAGCAGCCAAGTCGTGGCCGGACTAGCGGGACCACAGTACTTC
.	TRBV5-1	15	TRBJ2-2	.	CASSSGTAATGELFF	TGCGCCAGCAGCTCCGGGACGGCAGCCACCGGGGAGCTGTTTTTT
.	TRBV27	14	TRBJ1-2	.	CASSLYARGFGYTF	TGTGCCAGCAGTTTATATGCCAGGGGATTTGGCTACACCTTC
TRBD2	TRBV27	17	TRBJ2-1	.	CASSFWPRGRADNEQFF	TGTGCCAGCAGTTTTTGGCCCCGTGGGAGGGCGGACAATGAGCAGTTCTTC
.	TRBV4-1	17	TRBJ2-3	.	CASSQVRSGAKTDTQYF	TGCGCCAGCAGCCAAGTGAGGTCAGGGGCGAAGACAGATACGCAGTATTTT
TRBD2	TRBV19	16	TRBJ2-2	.	CASSVDWAGVTGELFF	TGTGCCAGTAGTGTCGACTGGGCGGGAGTCACCGGGGAGCTGTTTTTT
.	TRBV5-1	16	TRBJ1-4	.	CASSWGFGQSNEKLFF	TGCGCCAGCAGCTGGGGGTTCGGACAGAGTAATGAAAAACTGTTTTTT
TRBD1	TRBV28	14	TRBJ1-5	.	CASSSGTGNQPQHF	TGTGCCAGCAGTTCGGGGACAGGGAATCAGCCCCAGCATTTT
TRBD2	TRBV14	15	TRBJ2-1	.	CASSPSGGSYNEQFF	TGTGCCAGCAGCCCTAGCGGGGGTTCCTACAATGAGCAGTTCTTC
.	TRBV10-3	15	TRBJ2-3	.	CAISHGDSPKDTQYF	TGTGCCATCAGTCACGGCGACAGCCCGAAGGATACGCAGTATTTT
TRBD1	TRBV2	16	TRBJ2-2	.	CASSELGTVNTGELFF	TGTGCCAGCAGTGAATTAGGGACAGTGAACACCGGGGAGCTGTTTTTT
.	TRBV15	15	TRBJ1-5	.	CATSREAGADQPQHF	TGTGCCACCAGCAGAGAGGCGGGGGCCGATCAGCCCCAGCATTTT
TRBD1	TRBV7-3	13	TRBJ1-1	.	CASSSQRQGEAFF	TGTGCCAGCAGCTCCCAACGACAGGGGGAAGCTTTCTTT
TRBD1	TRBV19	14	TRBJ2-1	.	CASSIGQGKGEQFF	TGTGCCAGTAGCATAGGACAGGGAAAGGGTGAGCAGTTCTTC
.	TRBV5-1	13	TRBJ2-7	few	CASSLASPYEQYF	TGCGCCAGCAGCTTGGCAAGTCCCTACGAGCAGTACTTC
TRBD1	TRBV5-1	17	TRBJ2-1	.	CASSRIHRTGGLNEQFF	TGCGCCAGCAGCCGTATTCATAGGACAGGGGGCCTGAATGAGCAGTTCTTC
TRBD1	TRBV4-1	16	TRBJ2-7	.	CASSQGQGVSSYEQYF	TGCGCCAGCAGCCAAGGACAGGGGGTCAGCTCCTACGAGCAGTACTTC
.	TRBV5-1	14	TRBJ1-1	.	CASSLVGVNTEAFF	TGCGCCAGCAGCTTGGTAGGGGTGAACACTGAAGCTTTCTTT
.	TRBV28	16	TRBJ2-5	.	CASSLPPGFGGETQYF	TGTGCCAGCAGTTTGCCCCCCGGATTTGGTGGGGAGACCCAGTACTTC
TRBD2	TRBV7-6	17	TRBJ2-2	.	CASSLGLAGGPSGELFF	TGTGCCAGCAGCTTAGGGCTAGCGGGAGGGCCGTCCGGGGAGCTGTTTTTT
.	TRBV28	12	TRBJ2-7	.	CASTSPGRTLAF	TGTGCCAGCACCTCCCCGGGACGGACCCTCGCGTTC
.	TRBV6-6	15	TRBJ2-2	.	CASSYRGPNTGELFF	TGTGCCAGCAGTTACAGGGGACCGAACACCGGGGAGCTGTTTTTT
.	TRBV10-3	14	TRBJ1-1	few	CAISEIGPGTEAFF	TGTGCCATCAGTGAGATAGGGCCGGGCACTGAAGCTTTCTTT
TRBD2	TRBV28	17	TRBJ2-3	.	CASKVVGLAGSIDTQYF	TGTGCCAGCAAAGTTGTAGGACTAGCGGGATCAATCGATACGCAGTATTTT
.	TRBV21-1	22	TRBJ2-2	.	CASSKSNKVGRLAGANTGELFF	TGTGCCAGCAGCAAATCCAATAAGGTCGGGAGACTAGCGGGAGCGAACACCGGGGAGCTGTTTTTT
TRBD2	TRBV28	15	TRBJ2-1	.	CASFLSGNSYNEQFF	TGTGCCAGCTTTCTCAGCGGGAACTCCTACAATGAGCAGTTCTTC
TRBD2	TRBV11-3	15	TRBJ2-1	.	CASSFGLAGVDEQFF	TGTGCCAGCAGCTTCGGCCTAGCGGGAGTGGATGAGCAGTTCTTC
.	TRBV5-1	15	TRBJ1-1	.	CASSLTGARSTEAFF	TGCGCCAGCAGCTTGACCGGGGCGAGGAGCACTGAAGCTTTCTTT
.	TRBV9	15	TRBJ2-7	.	CASSEGLAGTYEQYF	TGTGCCAGCAGCGAGGGTCTTGCGGGGACCTACGAGCAGTACTTC
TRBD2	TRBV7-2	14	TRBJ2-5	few	CASSLGTSGETQYF	TGTGCCAGCAGCTTAGGGACTAGCGGAGAGACCCAGTACTTC
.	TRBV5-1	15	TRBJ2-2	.	CASSWTAANTGELFF	TGCGCCAGCAGCTGGACTGCCGCGAACACCGGGGAGCTGTTTTTT
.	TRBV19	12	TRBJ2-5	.	CASSTQQETQYF	TGTGCCAGTAGTACCCAGCAAGAGACCCAGTACTTC
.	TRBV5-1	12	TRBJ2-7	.	CASNEGPYEQYF	TGCGCCAGCAACGAGGGGCCCTACGAGCAGTACTTC
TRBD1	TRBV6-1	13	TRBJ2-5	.	CASSVTGGETQYF	TGTGCCAGCAGTGTGACAGGGGGGGAGACCCAGTACTTC
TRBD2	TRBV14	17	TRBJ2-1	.	CASSHTLSGNYYNEQFF	TGTGCCAGCAGCCATACACTCAGCGGGAATTATTACAATGAGCAGTTCTTC
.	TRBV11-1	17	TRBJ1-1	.	CASSLAFVGRANTEAFF	TGTGCCAGCAGCTTAGCGTTTGTCGGGCGGGCGAACACTGAAGCTTTCTTT
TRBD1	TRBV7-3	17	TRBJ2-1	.	CASSLNMAGTGSNEQFF	TGTGCCAGCAGCTTAAACATGGCCGGGACAGGGAGCAATGAGCAGTTCTTC
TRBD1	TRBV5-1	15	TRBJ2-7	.	CASRPGTGGLYEQYF	TGCGCCAGCAGACCAGGGACAGGGGGCTTGTACGAGCAGTACTTC
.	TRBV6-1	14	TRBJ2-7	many	CASSENVLSYEQYF	TGTGCCAGCAGTGAGAACGTGTTGTCCTACGAGCAGTACTTC
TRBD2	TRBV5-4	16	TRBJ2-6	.	CASSWASGSGANVLTF	TGTGCCAGCAGCTGGGCTAGCGGTTCTGGGGCCAACGTCCTGACTTTC
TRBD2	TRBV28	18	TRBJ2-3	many	CASSFLASGSGSTDTQYF	TGTGCCAGCAGTTTCCTGGCTAGCGGGAGCGGTAGCACAGATACGCAGTATTTT
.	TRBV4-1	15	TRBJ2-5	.	CASSQVVSGLQTQYF	TGCGCCAGCAGCCAAGTGGTCTCAGGGCTGCAGACCCAGTACTTC
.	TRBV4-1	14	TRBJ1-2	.	CASSQTGPPYGYTF	TGCGCCAGCAGCCAGACAGGTCCCCCCTATGGCTACACCTTC
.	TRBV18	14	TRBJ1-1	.	CASSPRAQSYEAFF	TGTGCCAGCTCACCAAGGGCCCAGAGCTATGAAGCTTTCTTT
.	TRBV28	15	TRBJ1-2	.	CASNPLGRKNYGYTF	TGTGCCAGCAACCCGTTGGGCCGAAAAAACTATGGCTACACCTTC
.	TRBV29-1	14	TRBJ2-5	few	CSVAGKGEQETQYF	TGCAGCGTTGCCGGTAAGGGAGAACAAGAGACCCAGTACTTC
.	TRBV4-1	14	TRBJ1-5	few	CASSQDDSNQPQHF	TGCGCCAGCAGCCAGGATGATAGCAATCAGCCCCAGCATTTT
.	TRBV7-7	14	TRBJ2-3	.	CASSLGGITDTQYF	TGTGCCAGCAGCCTTGGAGGGATCACAGATACGCAGTATTTT